This T cell receptor (beta chain) was sequenced during a study of long-term antiretroviral therapy in people with HIV. The study's findings and limits: Every time point showed a repertoire led by clones expanded before ART. Unavailable data included ART adherence, viral resistance and therapy changes (switches in treatment).

Survey-level resolution applied to immunoSEQ assay v3.0. Produced via immunoSEQ multiplex PCR; TCRdb's table is partial and in-frame only. The data show 20,000 or so clones, about 85% seen once. Two or more post-ART PBMC samples, plus at least one pre-ART sample, were available for each donor. Cryopreserved PBMC numbered about 1-10 million per sample before DNA extraction. The ends lost 2 bases at V and 6 bases at J; junction bases unmatched: 5. The CDR3 spans 14 residues. CDR1 is SGHNT, CDR2 YYREEE, per germline (reference sequence). About this clone itself: Its specificity is unknown.

This rearrangement joins TRBV5-4 to TRBJ2-1; 7 nucleotides align to TRBD2. This receptor was obtained from a woman aged 45-60 years with HIV. The source was unsorted PBMCs, collected 1.9 years after starting antiretroviral therapy. This CDR3 reads CASSLWGGINEQFF. The CDR3 nucleotides read TGTGCCAGCAGCTTATGGGGGGGGATCAATGAGCAGTTCTTC.